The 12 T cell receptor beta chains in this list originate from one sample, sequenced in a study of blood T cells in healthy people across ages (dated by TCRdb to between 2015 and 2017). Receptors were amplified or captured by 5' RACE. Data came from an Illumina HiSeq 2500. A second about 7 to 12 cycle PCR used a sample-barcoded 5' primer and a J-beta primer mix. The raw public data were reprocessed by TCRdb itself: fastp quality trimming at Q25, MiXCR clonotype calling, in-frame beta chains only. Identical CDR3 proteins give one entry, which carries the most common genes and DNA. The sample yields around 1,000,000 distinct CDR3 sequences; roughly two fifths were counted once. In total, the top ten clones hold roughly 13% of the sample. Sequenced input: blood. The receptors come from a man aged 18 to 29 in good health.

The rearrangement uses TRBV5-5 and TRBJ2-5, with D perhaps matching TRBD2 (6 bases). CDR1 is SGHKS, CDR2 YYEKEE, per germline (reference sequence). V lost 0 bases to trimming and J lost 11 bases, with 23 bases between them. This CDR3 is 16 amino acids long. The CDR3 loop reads CASSLGLNQDYNEQYF. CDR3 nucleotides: TGTGCCAGCAGCTTGGGTCTTAACCAGGACTACAATGAGCAGTACTTC.

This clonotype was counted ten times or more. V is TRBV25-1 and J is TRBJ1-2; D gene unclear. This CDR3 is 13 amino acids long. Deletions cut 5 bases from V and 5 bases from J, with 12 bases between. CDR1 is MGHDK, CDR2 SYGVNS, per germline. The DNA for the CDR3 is TGTGCCAGCAGTTCTCCGGGCCTTTATGGCTACACCTTC. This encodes CASSSPGLYGYTF.

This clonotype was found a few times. CDR3 loop: CASRGRSVDFGYTF. DNA for the CDR3: TGTGCCAGCAGGGGAAGGTCGGTCGACTTTGGCTACACCTTC. The V and J genes are TRBV6-5 and TRBJ1-2; no definite D call. The germline V gene has CDR1 MNHEY and CDR2 SVGAGI. CDR3 size: 14 residues. Trimming cost V 6 bases and J 7 bases, with 18 bases left between them.

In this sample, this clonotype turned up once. In nucleotides, the CDR3 is TGTGCCAGCAGTCCCAACCACAGGGGCCCTGCCTATGGCTACACCTTC. Encoded protein: CASSPNHRGPAYGYTF. J is TRBJ1-2 and V is TRBV6-5; 7 nucleotides line up with TRBD1. Trimming cost V 5 bases and J 4 bases; bases outside gene matches: 13. CDR1 and CDR2 (germline): MNHEY, SVGAGI. The CDR3 runs 16 residues.

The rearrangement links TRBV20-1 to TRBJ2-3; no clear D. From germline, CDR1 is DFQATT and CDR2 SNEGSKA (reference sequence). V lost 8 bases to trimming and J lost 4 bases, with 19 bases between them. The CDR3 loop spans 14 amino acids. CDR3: CSPGVSGRADTQYF. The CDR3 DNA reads TGCAGTCCTGGGGTTTCAGGCCGGGCAGATACGCAGTATTTT.

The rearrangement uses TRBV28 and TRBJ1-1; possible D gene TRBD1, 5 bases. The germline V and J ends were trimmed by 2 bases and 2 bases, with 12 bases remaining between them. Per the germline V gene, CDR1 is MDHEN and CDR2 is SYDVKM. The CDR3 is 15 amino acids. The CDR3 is CASSLGGFENTEAFF. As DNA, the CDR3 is TGTGCCAGCAGTTTAGGGGGGTTTGAAAACACTGAAGCTTTCTTT.

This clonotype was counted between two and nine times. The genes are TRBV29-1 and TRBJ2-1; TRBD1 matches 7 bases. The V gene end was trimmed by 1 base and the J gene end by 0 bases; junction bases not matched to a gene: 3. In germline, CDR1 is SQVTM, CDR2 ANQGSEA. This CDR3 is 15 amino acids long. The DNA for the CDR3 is TGCAGCGTTGAAGCCCGACAGGGCTCCTACAATGAGCAGTTCTTC. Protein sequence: CSVEARQGSYNEQFF.

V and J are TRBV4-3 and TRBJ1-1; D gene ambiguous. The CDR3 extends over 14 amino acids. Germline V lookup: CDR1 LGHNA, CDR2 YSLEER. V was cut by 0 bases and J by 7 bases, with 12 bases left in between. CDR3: CASSQDLAGSEAFF. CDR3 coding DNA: TGCGCCAGCAGCCAAGACTTGGCAGGAAGTGAAGCTTTCTTT.

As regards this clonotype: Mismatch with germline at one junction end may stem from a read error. The CDR3 DNA reads as TGTGCCAGCAGCTTAAGGACAGGGCAAAATTCACCCCCCCACTTT. Residues: CASSLRTGQNSPPHF. This chain links TRBV7-2 with TRBJ1-6; 8 positions agree with TRBD1. This CDR3 is built from 15 residues. Germline V CDR1 and CDR2: SGHTA, FQGNSA. Full variable domain (remainder filled in from reference TRBV7-2 and TRBJ1-6): GAGVSQSPSNKVTEKGKDVELRCDPISGHTALYWYRQSLGQGLEFLIYFQGNSAPDKSGLPSDRFSAERTGGSVSTLTIQRTQQEDSAVYLCASSLRTGQNSPPHFGNGTRLTVT.

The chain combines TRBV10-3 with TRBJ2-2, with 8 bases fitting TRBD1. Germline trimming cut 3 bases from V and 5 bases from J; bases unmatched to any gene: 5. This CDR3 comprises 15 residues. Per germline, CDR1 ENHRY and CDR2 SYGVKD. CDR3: CAISEGTGPTGELFF. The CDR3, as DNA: TGTGCCATCAGTGAAGGGACAGGACCTACCGGGGAGCTGTTTTTT.

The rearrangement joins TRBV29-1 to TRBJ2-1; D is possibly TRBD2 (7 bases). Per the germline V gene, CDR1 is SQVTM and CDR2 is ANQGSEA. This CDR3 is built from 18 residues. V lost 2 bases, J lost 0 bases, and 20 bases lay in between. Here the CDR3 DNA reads TGCAGCGTTGAAAAAGGGGGGGGAGGAGTCTTCTCCTACAATGAGCAGTTCTTC. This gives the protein CSVEKGGGGVFSYNEQFF.

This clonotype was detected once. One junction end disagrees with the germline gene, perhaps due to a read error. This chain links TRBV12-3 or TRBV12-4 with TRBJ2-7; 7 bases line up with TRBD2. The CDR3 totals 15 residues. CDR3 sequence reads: CVSTGGGLSSYEQYF. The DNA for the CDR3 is TGTGTCAGCACTGGGGGGGGTTTGAGCTCCTACGAGCAGTACTTC.